This T cell receptor (beta chain) derives from a study of cytomegalovirus exposure and HLA in healthy donors. This CDR3 is built from 14 residues. The V gene's germline CDR1 is MGHRA and CDR2 YSYEKL. V was trimmed by 0 bases and J by 2 bases, leaving 8 bases between them. The study ran its PCR with 60 Vbeta and 13 Jbeta primers. Produced via immunoSEQ multiplex PCR; TCRdb's table is partial and in-frame only. The sample holds 130,000 or so clones, 82% seen once. V usage is TRBV4-1 and J usage is TRBJ2-7; maybe TRBD1 (6 bases). The receptor comes from a man younger than 35 in good health and CMV-seropositive. The specimen sequenced was PBMCs. CDR3: CASSQDGQTYEQYF. The CDR3 DNA sequence: TGCGCCAGCAGCCAAGATGGACAGACCTACGAGCAGTACTTC.